The entry below gives a single T cell receptor (beta chain) sequence along with its context. The authors ran a second PCR of roughly 7 to 11 cycles using a sample-barcoded 5' primer and a J-beta primer mix. TCRdb reprocessed the 5' RACE reads via MiXCR and lists one record per CDR3 protein. The sample yields about 730,000 distinct CDR3 sequences, roughly 47% seen once. The data stem from a study of blood T cells in healthy people across ages. With V trimmed by 2 bases and J by 1 base, 9 bases remained unmatched. The CDR3 loop spans 18 amino acids. Germline V gene sequence: CDR1 SGHNT, CDR2 YYREEE (reference sequence).

The rearrangement links TRBV5-4 to TRBJ2-1, with 10 bases aligning to TRBD2. The receptor's source is a woman aged 55-70 years in good health. The sequencing input was blood. Here the CDR3 reads CASSFDATSGYSYNEQFF. The DNA for the CDR3 is TGTGCCAGCAGCTTTGACGCGACTAGCGGGTATTCCTACAATGAGCAGTTCTTC.